These T cell receptor beta chains were read from a single sample in a study of blood T cell repertoires in COVID-19. Profiled with immunoSEQ multiplex PCR; TCRdb holds only in-frame clones, not every one. The data show approximately 45,000 clones, about nine tenths seen once. Sequences were obtained from peripheral blood. The receptors were sampled from a human donor in a cohort sampled during active COVID-19. CDR3s include the opening cysteine and the closing phenylalanine or tryptophan. The D gene is left open where the match is weak. The size entry is marked missing in some rows and otherwise reads once, few, many or a size class.

-	TRBD1	TRBV7-2	TRBJ1-1	TGTGCCAGCAGCTTGGGACAGTTGAAAACTGAAGCTTTCTTT	CASSLGQLKTEAFF
-	TRBD1	TRBV4-3	TRBJ1-2	TGCGCCAGCAGCCAAGAATCCAGGGGGACCTATGGCTACACCTTC	CASSQESRGTYGYTF
-	-	TRBV3-1/TRBV3-2	TRBJ1-5	TGTGCCAGCAGCCAAGACCCCGGGGTGGGGCCCCAGCATTTT	CASSQDPGVGPQHF
-	TRBD1	TRBV29-1	TRBJ1-1	TGCAGCGTCAGACAGGGCCCTGAAGCTTTCTTT	CSVRQGPEAFF
-	TRBD2	TRBV5-6	TRBJ2-1	TGTGCCAGCAGCTTGGAATTAACTAGCGGGCACAATGAGCAGTTCTTC	CASSLELTSGHNEQFF
-	-	TRBV3-1/TRBV3-2	TRBJ1-6	TGTGCCAGCCCCAGGAAGTTTCTTAATTCACCCCTCCACTTT	CASPRKFLNSPLHF
-	-	TRBV7-9	TRBJ1-4	TGTGCCAGCAGCATACAGGGAAGAGGTATTGTAGAACTGTTTTTT	CASSIQGRGIVELFF
once	TRBD2	TRBV10-1	TRBJ2-3	TGCGCCAGCAGTGACCGACTAGCGGGGGGCTCAGATACGCAGTATTTT	CASSDRLAGGSDTQYF
-	-	TRBV10-3	TRBJ1-2	TGTGCCATCAGTGAGGGTACAGGGCCTTCTAACTATGGCTACACCTTC	CAISEGTGPSNYGYTF
once	-	TRBV4-1	TRBJ2-7	TGCGCCAGCAGCCCCTTTCTCGCCCGGAGCTCCTACGAGCAGTACTTC	CASSPFLARSSYEQYF
-	TRBD1	TRBV12-3/TRBV12-4	TRBJ1-1	TGTGCCAGCAGGGACGACAGGGTTTTTAGGGCTTTCTTT	CASRDDRVFRAFF
-	TRBD1	TRBV4-1	TRBJ2-6	TGCGCCAGCAGCCGAAACTCCGGGACAGGGGACTCTGGGGCCAACGTCCTGACTTTC	CASSRNSGTGDSGANVLTF
-	-	TRBV7-7	TRBJ1-6	TGTGCCAGCAGCTTGGACTTTTATTCACCCCTCCACTTT	CASSLDFYSPLHF
-	-	TRBV11-2	TRBJ2-7	TGTGCCAGCACCACGGGGTTATCTTACTACGAGCAGTACTTC	CASTTGLSYYEQYF
-	-	TRBV10-1	TRBJ1-6	TGCGCCAGCGGTTCGGGAAATTCACCCCTCCACTTT	CASGSGNSPLHF
-	TRBD2	TRBV5-1	TRBJ2-2	TGCGCCAGCAGAATAGCGGGGGGCCCCACCGGGGAGCTGTTTTTT	CASRIAGGPTGELFF
-	TRBD1	TRBV19	TRBJ1-5	TGTGCCAGTAGTATAGGGGACAGGGTAAATCAGCCCCAGCATTTT	CASSIGDRVNQPQHF
-	TRBD1	TRBV12-5	TRBJ1-1	TGTGCTAGTGGTTTGGGGACAGGGGGCACTGAAGCTTTCTTT	CASGLGTGGTEAFF
-	TRBD1	TRBV6-2/TRBV6-3	TRBJ1-1	TGTGCCAGCAGCGCACGGGACAGGGTGACGAACACTGAAGCTTTCTTT	CASSARDRVTNTEAFF
-	-	TRBV4-3	TRBJ2-1	TGCGCCAGCAGCCAAGAGCCTCGCGGGTATAATGAGCAGTTCTTC	CASSQEPRGYNEQFF
-	TRBD2	TRBV25-1	TRBJ2-4	TGTGCCAGCAGTGAATTCGGACTAGCACAAAACATTCAGTACTTC	CASSEFGLAQNIQYF
-	-	TRBV29-1	TRBJ2-3	TGCAGCGTTGAAGATCTGAGTCGAGATACGCAGTATTTT	CSVEDLSRDTQYF
-	-	TRBV12-3/TRBV12-4	TRBJ1-6	TGTGCCAGCACGGCAGGGTATAATTCACCCCTCCACTTT	CASTAGYNSPLHF
-	TRBD1	TRBV6-5	TRBJ1-1	TGTGCCAGCAGTTACTCGATCCAGGGGGCGAGAGCTTTCTTT	CASSYSIQGARAFF
once	TRBD1	TRBV9	TRBJ1-1	TGTGCCAGCAGCCTCACAGGGGTTACTGAAGCTTTCTTT	CASSLTGVTEAFF
-	-	TRBV30	TRBJ1-2	TGTGCCTGGGAGCGCCCAACGGGGGGCTACACCTTC	CAWERPTGGYTF
-	-	TRBV5-6	TRBJ2-7	TGTGCCAGCAGCTCGGGACACGACTACGAGCAGTACTTC	CASSSGHDYEQYF
few	-	TRBV19	TRBJ1-1	TGTGCCAGTAGCAAGGGGGAGGGATTCACTGAAGCTTTCTTT	CASSKGEGFTEAFF
-	-	TRBV19	TRBJ1-1	TGTGCCAGTAGTAAAAGTCGCGGAGTGAACACTGAAGCTTTCTTT	CASSKSRGVNTEAFF
-	-	TRBV19	TRBJ1-2	TGTGCCAGTAGTCTTCCCGACAGAGGAGGCTACACCTTC	CASSLPDRGGYTF
-	TRBD1	TRBV14	TRBJ2-5	TGTGCCAGCAGCCTTTATACCGGGACAGGGGGCAAAGAGACCCAGTACTTC	CASSLYTGTGGKETQYF
-	-	TRBV29-1	TRBJ1-1	TGCAGCGTCGGATGGGGGGACACTGAAGCTTTCTTT	CSVGWGDTEAFF
-	TRBD1	TRBV19	TRBJ1-1	TGTGCCAGTAGTCCTCGGGACAGAGCGGGCACTGAAGCTTTCTTT	CASSPRDRAGTEAFF
-	TRBD2	TRBV9	TRBJ2-3	TGTGCCAGCAGCCCAGGGACTAGCGGGGGCGTCGCAGATACGCAGTATTTT	CASSPGTSGGVADTQYF
-	-	TRBV4-3	TRBJ1-4	TGCGCCAGCAGCCCCAGACTAGAGGGGAATGAAAAACTGTTTTTT	CASSPRLEGNEKLFF
-	-	TRBV27	TRBJ2-2	TGTGCCAGCGGATGGGGGGGCCTCGCCGGGGAGCTGTTTTTT	CASGWGGLAGELFF
once	-	TRBV29-1	TRBJ1-5	TGCAGCGTTTCAGGGAATAGCAATCAGCCCCAGCATTTT	CSVSGNSNQPQHF
-	-	TRBV11-2	TRBJ1-6	TGTGCCAGCACCCAAGACAGGACATCTTATTCACCCCTCCACTTT	CASTQDRTSYSPLHF
once	TRBD2	TRBV7-8	TRBJ2-3	TGTGCCAGCAGTTACCAGCCGGGCGGGGGGAGCACAGATACGCAGTATTTT	CASSYQPGGGSTDTQYF
-	-	TRBV11-3	TRBJ1-1	TGTGCCAGCAGCTTAGGCAGGGAAAACACTGAAGCTTTCTTT	CASSLGRENTEAFF
-	TRBD1	TRBV14	TRBJ1-2	TGTGCCAGCAGCCAGACAGGGAACTATGGCTACACCTTC	CASSQTGNYGYTF
-	TRBD2	TRBV10-1	TRBJ2-1	TGCGCCAGCAGTGCACTAGCGGGGAGCTACAATGAGCAGTTCTTC	CASSALAGSYNEQFF
-	-	TRBV9	TRBJ1-3	TGTGCCAGCAGCGTAGACTGGGCCAGCGGAAACACCATATATTTT	CASSVDWASGNTIYF
-	TRBD1	TRBV27	TRBJ2-2	TGTGCCAGCAGTTTAGGGGACAGGGTGCCCACCGGGGAGCTGTTTTTT	CASSLGDRVPTGELFF
-	-	TRBV6-5	TRBJ2-7	TGTGCCAGCAGGCAGGGCAGCCGGGAGCAGTACTTC	CASRQGSREQYF
-	-	TRBV5-1	TRBJ2-6	TGCGCCAGCAGCTTGGAGCTGCACTCTGGGGCCAACGTCCTGACTTTC	CASSLELHSGANVLTF
-	TRBD1	TRBV4-3	TRBJ2-1	TGCGCCAGCAGCCAAGATACGGTGACAGGGGTGTTCTTC	CASSQDTVTGVFF
-	TRBD2	TRBV5-4	TRBJ2-1	TGTGCCAGCAGCCCGGGACTAGCGGGGATGAGCTCCTACAATGAGCAGTTCTTC	CASSPGLAGMSSYNEQFF
-	TRBD1	TRBV3-1/TRBV3-2	TRBJ2-2	TGTGCCAGCAGCCAGGGGACAGGGGTCGTCGGGGAGCTGTTTTTT	CASSQGTGVVGELFF
-	TRBD2	TRBV7-2	TRBJ2-5	TGTGCCAGCAGCCGTAGCGGGGGGGCCGAGACCCAGTACTTC	CASSRSGGAETQYF
-	-	TRBV9	TRBJ1-3	TGTGCCAGCAGCCCACGTACCAGGGCTGGAAACACCATATATTTT	CASSPRTRAGNTIYF
-	-	TRBV6-5	TRBJ2-2	TGTGCCACGGGGCGGGGCGGGGAGCTGTTTTTT	CATGRGGELFF
-	TRBD2	TRBV27	TRBJ2-7	TGTGCCAGCAGTCCACCACCGGGGGGAATGACCTACGAGCAGTACTTC	CASSPPPGGMTYEQYF
-	TRBD1	TRBV7-8	TRBJ2-1	TGTGCCAGCAGCTTAGCGATGGGACAGGGGGCCCGTGAGCAGTTCTTC	CASSLAMGQGAREQFF
-	-	TRBV27	TRBJ1-6	TGTGCCACTTCCGGGGGGTATAATTCACCCCTCCACTTT	CATSGGYNSPLHF